This T cell receptor beta chain was recorded in a study of a mutant IDH1 vaccine in newly diagnosed glioma. Study-wide context: Eight vaccine injections were given to patients in weeks 1, 3, 5, 7, 11, 15, 19 and 23. Once 4-6 weeks had passed after radiotherapy alone, vaccination started, or it started with temozolomide cycles.

Clones were sequenced by immunoSEQ multiplex PCR, and TCRdb holds only the in-frame ones, with some missing. The sample lists fewer than 40,000 clones, roughly 50% occurring once. This CDR3 contains 17 residues. Germline CDR1 is SEHNR and CDR2 is FQNEAQ (reference sequence). J lost 5 bases, V lost 1 base, and 9 bases had no gene match. Time point noted: week 5, during vaccination. Each vaccine dose was 300 ug of mutant IDH1 20-mer peptide, with topical imiquimod. As to this clone: Its target is unknown.

This TCR was sampled from a woman between 18 and 29 years old with glioma. The chain links TRBV7-9 to TRBJ2-7; the match to TRBD2 covers 12 bases. The sequencing used PBMCs, collected from a glioma patient whose treatment included an IDH1 peptide vaccine. The CDR3 nucleotides are TGTGCCAGCAGCTTAGGGCTAGCGGGAGGGCCTATTGACGAGCAGTACTTC. Protein product: CASSLGLAGGPIDEQYF.